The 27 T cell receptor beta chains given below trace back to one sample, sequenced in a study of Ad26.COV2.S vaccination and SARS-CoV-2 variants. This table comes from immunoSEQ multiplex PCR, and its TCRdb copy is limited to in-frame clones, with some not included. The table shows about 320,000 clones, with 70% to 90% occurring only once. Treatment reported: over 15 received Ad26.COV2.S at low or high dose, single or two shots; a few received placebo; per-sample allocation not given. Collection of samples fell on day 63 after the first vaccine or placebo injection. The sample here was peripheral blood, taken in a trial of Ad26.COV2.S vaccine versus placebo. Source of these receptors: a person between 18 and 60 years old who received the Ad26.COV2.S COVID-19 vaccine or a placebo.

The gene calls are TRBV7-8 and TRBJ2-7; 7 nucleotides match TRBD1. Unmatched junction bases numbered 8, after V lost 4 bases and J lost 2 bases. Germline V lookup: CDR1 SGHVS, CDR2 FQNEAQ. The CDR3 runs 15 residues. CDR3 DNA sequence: TGTGCCAGCAGCTCGCTCCCGACAGGGACCTACGAGCAGTACTTC. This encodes CASSSLPTGTYEQYF.

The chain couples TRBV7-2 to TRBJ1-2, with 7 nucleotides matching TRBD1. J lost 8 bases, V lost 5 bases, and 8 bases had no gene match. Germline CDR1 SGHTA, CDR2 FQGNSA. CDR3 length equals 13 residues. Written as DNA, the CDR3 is TGTGCCAGCAGCCCAAGGGGGCCCGAGGGCTACACCTTC. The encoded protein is CASSPRGPEGYTF. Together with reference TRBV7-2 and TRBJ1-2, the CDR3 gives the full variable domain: GAGVSQSPSNKVTEKGKDVELRCDPISGHTALYWYRQSLGQGLEFLIYFQGNSAPDKSGLPSDRFSAERTGGSVSTLTIQRTQQEDSAVYLCASSPRGPEGYTFGSGTRLTVV.

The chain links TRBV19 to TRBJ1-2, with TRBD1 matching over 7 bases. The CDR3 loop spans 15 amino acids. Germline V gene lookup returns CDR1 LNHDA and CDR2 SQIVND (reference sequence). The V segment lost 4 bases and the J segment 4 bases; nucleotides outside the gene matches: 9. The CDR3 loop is CASSKRQGFGYGYTF. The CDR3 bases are TGTGCCAGTAGTAAACGACAGGGTTTTGGCTATGGCTACACCTTC.

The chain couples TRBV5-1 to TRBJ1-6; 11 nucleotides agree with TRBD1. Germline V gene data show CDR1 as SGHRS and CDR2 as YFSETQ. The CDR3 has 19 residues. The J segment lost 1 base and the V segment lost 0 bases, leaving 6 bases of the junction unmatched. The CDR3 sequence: CASSLARTGGASYNSPLHF. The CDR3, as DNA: TGCGCCAGCAGCTTGGCTCGGACAGGGGGCGCATCCTATAATTCACCCCTCCACTTT.

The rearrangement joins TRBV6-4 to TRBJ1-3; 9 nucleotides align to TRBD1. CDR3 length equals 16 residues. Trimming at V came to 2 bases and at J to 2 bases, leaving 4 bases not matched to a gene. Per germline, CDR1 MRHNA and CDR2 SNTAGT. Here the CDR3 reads CASSDPYRGPGNTIYF. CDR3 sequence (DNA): TGTGCCAGCAGTGACCCTTACAGGGGGCCTGGAAACACCATATATTTT.

As DNA, the CDR3 is TGTGCCAGCTCACCACCTAGCGGACACTCCTACAATGAGCAGTTCTTC. This codes for CASSPPSGHSYNEQFF. V usage is TRBV18 and J usage is TRBJ2-1; tentative D call: TRBD2 (6 bases). Germline V lookup: CDR1 KGHSH, CDR2 LQKENI. V lost 0 bases to trimming and J lost 0 bases, with 9 bases between them. The CDR3 spans 16 residues.

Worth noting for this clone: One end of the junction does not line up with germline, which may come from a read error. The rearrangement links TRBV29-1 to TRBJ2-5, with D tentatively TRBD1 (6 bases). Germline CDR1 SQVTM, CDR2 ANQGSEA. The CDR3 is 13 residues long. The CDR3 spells CSVEGQYQETQYF. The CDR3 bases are TGCAGCGTGGAAGGACAGTATCAAGAGACCCAGTACTTC.

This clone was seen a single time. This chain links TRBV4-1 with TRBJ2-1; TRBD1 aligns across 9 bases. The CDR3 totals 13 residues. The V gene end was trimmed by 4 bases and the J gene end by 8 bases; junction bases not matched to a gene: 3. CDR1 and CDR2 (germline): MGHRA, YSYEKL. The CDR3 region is CASSPRQGDEQFF. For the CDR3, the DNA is TGCGCCAGCAGCCCAAGACAGGGGGATGAGCAGTTCTTC.

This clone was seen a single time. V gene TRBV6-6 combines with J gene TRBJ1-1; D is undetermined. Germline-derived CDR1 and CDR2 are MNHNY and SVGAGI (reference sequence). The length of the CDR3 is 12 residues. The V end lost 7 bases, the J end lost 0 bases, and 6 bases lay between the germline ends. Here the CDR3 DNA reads TGTGCCAGCACTCGGATGAACACTGAAGCTTTCTTT. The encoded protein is CASTRMNTEAFF.

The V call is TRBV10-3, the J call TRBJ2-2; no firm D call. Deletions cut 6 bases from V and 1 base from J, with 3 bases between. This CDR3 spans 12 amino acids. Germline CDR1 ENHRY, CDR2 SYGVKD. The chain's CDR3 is CAISKNTGELFF. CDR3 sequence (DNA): TGTGCCATCAGCAAGAACACCGGGGAGCTGTTTTTT.

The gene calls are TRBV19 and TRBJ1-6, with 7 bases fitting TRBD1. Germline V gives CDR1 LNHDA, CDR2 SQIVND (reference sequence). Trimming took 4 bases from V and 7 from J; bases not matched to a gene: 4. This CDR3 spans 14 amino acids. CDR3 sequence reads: CASSTGTANSPLHF. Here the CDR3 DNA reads TGTGCCAGTAGTACCGGGACAGCCAATTCACCCCTCCACTTT.

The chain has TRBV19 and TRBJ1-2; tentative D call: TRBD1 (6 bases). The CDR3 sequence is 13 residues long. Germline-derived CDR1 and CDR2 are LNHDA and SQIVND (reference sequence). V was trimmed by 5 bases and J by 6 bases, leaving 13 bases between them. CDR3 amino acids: CASSALAGDGYTF. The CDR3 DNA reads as TGTGCCAGTAGTGCCCTGGCAGGGGATGGCTACACCTTC.

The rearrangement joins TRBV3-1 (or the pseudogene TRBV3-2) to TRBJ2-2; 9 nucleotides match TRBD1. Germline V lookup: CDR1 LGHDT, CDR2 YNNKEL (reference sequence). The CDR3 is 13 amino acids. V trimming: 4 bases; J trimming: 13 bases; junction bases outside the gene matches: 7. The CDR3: CASSPGTGFGLFF. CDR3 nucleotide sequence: TGTGCCAGCAGCCCCGGGACAGGGTTCGGGCTGTTTTTT.

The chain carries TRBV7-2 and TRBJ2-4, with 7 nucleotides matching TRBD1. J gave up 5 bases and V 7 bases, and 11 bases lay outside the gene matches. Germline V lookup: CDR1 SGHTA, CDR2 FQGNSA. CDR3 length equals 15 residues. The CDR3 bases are TGTGCCAGCACCTCAGCAGGGGGTAGGGAAAACATTCAGTACTTC. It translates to CASTSAGGRENIQYF.

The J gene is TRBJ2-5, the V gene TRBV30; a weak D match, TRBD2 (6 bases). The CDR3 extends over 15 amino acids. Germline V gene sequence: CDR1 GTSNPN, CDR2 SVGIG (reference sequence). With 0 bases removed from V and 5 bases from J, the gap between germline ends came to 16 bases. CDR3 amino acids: CAWSVRGTVGETQYF. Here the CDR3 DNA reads TGTGCCTGGAGTGTACGGGGGACTGTGGGGGAGACCCAGTACTTC.

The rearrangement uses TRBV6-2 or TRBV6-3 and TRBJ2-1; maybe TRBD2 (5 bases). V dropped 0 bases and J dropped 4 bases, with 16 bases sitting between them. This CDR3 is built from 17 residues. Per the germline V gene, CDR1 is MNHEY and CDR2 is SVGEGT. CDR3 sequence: CASSYSKLEGTYNEQFF. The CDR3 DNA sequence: TGTGCCAGCAGTTACTCGAAGCTAGAGGGCACGTACAATGAGCAGTTCTTC.

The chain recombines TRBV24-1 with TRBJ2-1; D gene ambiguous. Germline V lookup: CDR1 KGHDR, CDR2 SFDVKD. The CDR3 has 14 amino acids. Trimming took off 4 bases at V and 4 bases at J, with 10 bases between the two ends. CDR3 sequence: CATSDPRRYNEQFF. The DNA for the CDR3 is TGTGCCACCAGTGACCCCCGGCGGTACAATGAGCAGTTCTTC.

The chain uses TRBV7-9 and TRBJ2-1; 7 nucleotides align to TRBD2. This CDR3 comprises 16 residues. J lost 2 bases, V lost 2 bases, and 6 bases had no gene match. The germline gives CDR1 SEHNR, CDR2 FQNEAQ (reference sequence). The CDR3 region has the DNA TGTGCCAGCAGCTTATTTCCTAGCGGAGCCTACAATGAGCAGTTCTTC. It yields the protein CASSLFPSGAYNEQFF.

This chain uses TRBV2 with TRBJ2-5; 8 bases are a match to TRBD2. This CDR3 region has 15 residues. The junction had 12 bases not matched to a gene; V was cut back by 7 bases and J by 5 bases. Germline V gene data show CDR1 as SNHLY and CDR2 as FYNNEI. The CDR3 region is CASTEAGARRETQYF. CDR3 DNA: TGTGCCAGCACCGAAGCGGGGGCCCGTCGGGAGACCCAGTACTTC.

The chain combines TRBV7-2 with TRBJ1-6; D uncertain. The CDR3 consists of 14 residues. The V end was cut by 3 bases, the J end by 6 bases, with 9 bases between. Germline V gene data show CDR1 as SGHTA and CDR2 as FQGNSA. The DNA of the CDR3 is TGTGCCAGCAGCTTGCTAGGGATTAATTCACCCCTCCACTTT. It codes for CASSLLGINSPLHF.

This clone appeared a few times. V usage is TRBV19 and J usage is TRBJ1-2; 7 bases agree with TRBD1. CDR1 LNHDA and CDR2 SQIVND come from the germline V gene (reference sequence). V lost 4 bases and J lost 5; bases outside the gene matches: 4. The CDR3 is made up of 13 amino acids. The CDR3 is CASSTGTAYGYTF. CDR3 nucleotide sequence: TGTGCCAGTAGTACGGGGACAGCGTATGGCTACACCTTC.

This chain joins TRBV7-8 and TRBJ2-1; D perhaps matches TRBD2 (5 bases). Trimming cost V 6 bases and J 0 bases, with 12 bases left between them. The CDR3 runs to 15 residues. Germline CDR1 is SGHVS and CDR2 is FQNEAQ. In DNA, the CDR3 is TGTGCCAGCAGTCGTCCCCGGGGCTCCTACAATGAGCAGTTCTTC. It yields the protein CASSRPRGSYNEQFF.

CDR3 region: CASTLGDVQPQHF. The CDR3 DNA sequence: TGTGCCAGCACCCTAGGCGACGTTCAGCCCCAGCATTTT. The chain links TRBV3-1 (or the pseudogene TRBV3-2) to TRBJ1-5; D remains unclear. The V gene lost 7 bases and the J gene lost 6 bases, with 13 bases spanning the gap. Germline V lookup: CDR1 LGHDT, CDR2 YNNKEL (reference sequence). The length of the CDR3 is 13 residues.

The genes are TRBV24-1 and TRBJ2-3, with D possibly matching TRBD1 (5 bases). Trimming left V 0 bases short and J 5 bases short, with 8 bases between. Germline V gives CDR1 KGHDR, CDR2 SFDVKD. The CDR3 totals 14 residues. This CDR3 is CATSDLSQGDTQYF. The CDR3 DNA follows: TGTGCCACCAGTGATTTGTCTCAGGGAGATACGCAGTATTTT.

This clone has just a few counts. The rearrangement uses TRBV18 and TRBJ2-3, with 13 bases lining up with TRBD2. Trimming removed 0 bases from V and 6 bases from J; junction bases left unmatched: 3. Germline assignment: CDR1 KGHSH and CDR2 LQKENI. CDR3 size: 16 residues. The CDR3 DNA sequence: TGTGCCAGCTCACCACCGGGACTAGCGGGGATGGATACGCAGTATTTT. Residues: CASSPPGLAGMDTQYF.

Here the CDR3 reads CASSLITDTEAFF. Written as DNA, the CDR3 is TGTGCCAGCAGTCTGATCACTGACACTGAAGCTTTCTTT. This sequence joins TRBV5-4 and TRBJ1-1; no clear D gene. The V and J ends lost 5 bases and 3 bases respectively, with 11 bases between them. CDR3 size: 13 residues. CDR1 is SGHNT, CDR2 YYREEE, per germline (reference sequence).

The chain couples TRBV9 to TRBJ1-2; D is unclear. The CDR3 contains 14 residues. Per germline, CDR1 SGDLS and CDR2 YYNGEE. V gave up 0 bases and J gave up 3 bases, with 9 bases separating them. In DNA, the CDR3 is TGTGCCAGCAGCGTAGGATTTTCCGACTATGGCTACACCTTC. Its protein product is CASSVGFSDYGYTF.